The 30 T cell receptor beta chains below were found in one sample sequenced in a study of T cell responses to AZD1222 COVID-19 vaccine. Profiled with immunoSEQ multiplex PCR; TCRdb holds only in-frame clones, not every one. Of 150,000 to 200,000 clones listed, 91% are singletons. This material consisted of peripheral blood, taken on day 0 of AZD1222 vaccination. The receptors shown here come from an adult in good health.

The chain carries TRBV19 and TRBJ1-1, with D possibly TRBD1 on 6 matching bases. Germline V gives CDR1 LNHDA, CDR2 SQIVND (reference sequence). The V end was cut by 5 bases, the J end by 0 bases, with 19 bases between. This CDR3 is 17 amino acids long. In nucleotides, the CDR3 is TGTGCCAGTAGTGATGTTGGAAGGACAGAGATGAACACTGAAGCTTTCTTT. It specifies CASSDVGRTEMNTEAFF.

V and J are TRBV4-3 and TRBJ2-2; D is ambiguous. The CDR3 is 15 residues long. Germline V CDR1 and CDR2: LGHNA, YSLEER. The V end was cut by 1 base, the J end by 0 bases, with 6 bases between. This chain's CDR3 is CASSQGNANTGELFF. The CDR3 DNA follows: TGCGCCAGCAGCCAAGGAAATGCGAACACCGGGGAGCTGTTTTTT.

V gene TRBV6-4 combines with J gene TRBJ2-1, with 10 bases identical to TRBD2. V lost 0 bases to trimming and J lost 4 bases; unmatched junction nucleotides: 0. CDR1 and CDR2 (germline): MRHNA, SNTAGT. This CDR3 has 15 residues. CDR3 sequence (DNA): TGTGCCAGCAGTGACTCACTAGCGGGGTACAATGAGCAGTTCTTC. Translation: CASSDSLAGYNEQFF.

CDR3 sequence: CATSGAGDTEAFF. The CDR3, as DNA: TGTGCCACCAGCGGAGCGGGGGACACTGAAGCTTTCTTT. The chain recombines TRBV24-1 with TRBJ1-1; TRBD1 is a possible D gene (5 bases). Looked up from germline, CDR1 is KGHDR and CDR2 is SFDVKD. Trimming cost V 7 bases and J 3 bases, with 11 bases left between them. The CDR3 runs to 13 residues.

The chain employs TRBV10-2 and TRBJ1-5; D gene ambiguous. Per the germline V gene, CDR1 is WSHSY and CDR2 is SAAADI. The germline V and J ends were trimmed by 3 bases and 7 bases, with 7 bases remaining between them. This CDR3 region has 12 residues. In nucleotides, the CDR3 is TGCGCCAGCAGTGATCCGGGACAGCCCCAGCATTTT. It encodes CASSDPGQPQHF.

This clone was recorded only once. The rearrangement joins TRBV7-6 to TRBJ2-1; 12 bases fit TRBD2. Trimming removed 5 bases from V and 7 bases from J; junction bases left unmatched: 6. CDR1 and CDR2 from the germline V gene are SGHVS and FNYEAQ. This CDR3 contains 15 residues. CDR3 sequence reads: CASSASSGRGNEQFF. The CDR3 DNA is TGTGCCAGCAGCGCCTCTAGCGGGAGGGGGAATGAGCAGTTCTTC.

The CDR3 reads CASFTRGQVFYEQYF. In DNA form, the CDR3 reads TGTGCCAGCTTTACAAGGGGACAGGTGTTCTACGAGCAGTACTTC. The J gene is TRBJ2-7, the V gene TRBV5-6; 8 nucleotides match TRBD1. The CDR3 extends over 15 amino acids. J was trimmed by 3 bases and V by 7 bases; bases with no gene match: 12. The V gene's germline CDR1 is SGHDT and CDR2 YYEEEE.

V and J are TRBV28 and TRBJ2-1, with TRBD2 identical over 8 bases. CDR3 size: 14 residues. With V trimmed by 10 bases and J by 5 bases, 10 bases remained unmatched. Germline values: CDR1 MDHEN, CDR2 SYDVKM. CDR3 loop: CATKVSGKNNEQFF. CDR3 DNA: TGTGCCACCAAAGTTAGCGGGAAGAACAATGAGCAGTTCTTC.

This chain joins TRBV6-6 and TRBJ2-1; 8 nucleotides line up with TRBD1. The CDR3 totals 15 residues. Germline assignment: CDR1 MNHNY and CDR2 SVGAGI (reference sequence). Trimming at V came to 2 bases and at J to 5 bases, leaving 5 bases not matched to a gene. The DNA of the CDR3 is TGTGCCAGCAGTTACCCGGGACAGGCGGACAATGAGCAGTTCTTC. Protein sequence: CASSYPGQADNEQFF.

The chain employs TRBV12-3 or TRBV12-4 and TRBJ1-6; D gene ambiguous. V gave up 4 bases and J gave up 7 bases, with 8 bases separating them. This CDR3 contains 13 residues. CDR3 loop: CASSSFGNSPLHF. The CDR3 DNA sequence: TGTGCCAGCAGTTCATTTGGGAATTCACCCCTCCACTTT.

The V call is TRBV11-2, the J call TRBJ1-2; unclear D gene. The CDR3 has 18 amino acids. V was trimmed by 0 bases and J by 0 bases, leaving 17 bases between them. CDR1 SGHAT and CDR2 FQNNGV come from the germline V gene. Here the CDR3 reads CASSLDPRRVGANYGYTF. Here the CDR3 DNA reads TGTGCCAGCAGCTTAGATCCGAGGAGGGTCGGGGCTAACTATGGCTACACCTTC. Full variable domain (outside the CDR3, taken from reference TRBV11-2 and TRBJ1-2): EAGVAQSPRYKIIEKRQSVAFWCNPISGHATLYWYQQILGQGPKLLIQFQNNGVVDDSQLPKDRFSAERLKGVDSTLKIQPAKLEDSAVYLCASSLDPRRVGANYGYTFGSGTRLTVV.

On this clone: This sample includes further DNA sequences coding for the same CDR3. The V and J genes are TRBV30 and TRBJ1-1, with D unclear. There are 13 residues in the CDR3. Between the trimmed V and J ends, which lost 3 bases and 4 bases, there was a span of 12 bases. The germline gives CDR1 GTSNPN, CDR2 SVGIG (reference sequence). The CDR3 sequence is CAWSVSGGTEAFF. In nucleotides, the CDR3 is TGTGCCTGGAGCGTGTCGGGTGGCACTGAAGCTTTCTTT.

The rearrangement links TRBV4-3 to TRBJ1-6, with D hard to call. The CDR3 extends over 17 amino acids. Germline lookup yields CDR1 LGHNA and CDR2 YSLEER. Between the trimmed V and J ends, which lost 5 bases and 0 bases, there was a span of 14 bases. The chain's CDR3 is CASSSITGSSYNSPLHF. CDR3 DNA sequence: TGCGCCAGCAGCTCCATAACCGGGAGCTCCTATAATTCACCCCTCCACTTT.

The CDR3: CASSPTSGSGNEQFF. CDR3 nucleotides: TGTGCCAGCTCACCAACTAGCGGGAGTGGCAATGAGCAGTTCTTC. This chain uses TRBV18 with TRBJ2-1; 11 bases match TRBD2. The trim removed 2 bases at V and 6 bases at J, leaving 3 bases unmatched. This CDR3 has 15 residues. Germline values: CDR1 KGHSH, CDR2 LQKENI. Based on the CDR3 plus reference TRBV18 and TRBJ2-1, the full variable domain is NAGVMQNPRHLVRRRGQEARLRCSPMKGHSHVYWYRQLPEEGLKFMVYLQKENIIDESGMPKERFSAEFPKEGPSILRIQQVVRGDSAAYFCASSPTSGSGNEQFFGPGTRLTVL.

The chain uses TRBV7-8 and TRBJ2-7; tentative D call: TRBD2 (6 bases). Germline V CDR1 and CDR2: SGHVS, FQNEAQ. Trimming cost V 3 bases and J 4 bases, with 16 bases left between them. CDR3 length: 15 amino acids. The chain's CDR3 is CASSFMEPGSYEQYF. CDR3 bases: TGTGCCAGCAGCTTTATGGAGCCCGGGAGTTACGAGCAGTACTTC.

This clone was recorded a few times. The rearrangement joins TRBV7-2 to TRBJ1-5, with D possibly being TRBD1 (6 bases). CDR1 and CDR2 (germline): SGHTA, FQGNSA. Trimming removed 2 bases from V and 9 bases from J, with 11 bases in between. There are 13 residues in the CDR3. Written as DNA, the CDR3 is TGTGCCAGCAGCTTAAGGACAGACGGGCCCCAGCATTTT. Amino acid sequence: CASSLRTDGPQHF.

The chain joins TRBV7-2 to TRBJ2-5, with 13 bases lining up with TRBD2. Germline lookup yields CDR1 SGHTA and CDR2 FQGNSA. With V trimmed by 6 bases and J by 5 bases, 6 bases remained unmatched. The CDR3 sequence is 15 residues long. CDR3 amino acids: CASRVGLAGVETQYF. The CDR3 DNA is TGTGCCAGCAGGGTAGGACTAGCGGGAGTGGAGACCCAGTACTTC.

The V call is TRBV7-9, the J call TRBJ2-1, with 9 positions matching TRBD1. Germline lookup yields CDR1 SEHNR and CDR2 FQNEAQ (reference sequence). V shed 6 bases, J shed 6 bases, and the junction held 12 bases outside the gene matches. The CDR3 has 16 residues. CDR3 in DNA: TGTGCCAGCAGACCGGGACAGGGAAGTTTAGCCAATGAGCAGTTCTTC. This gives the protein CASRPGQGSLANEQFF.

This chain uses TRBV5-4 with TRBJ1-6; no clear D. The CDR3 loop spans 15 amino acids. The germline V gene encodes CDR1 SGHNT and CDR2 YYREEE (reference sequence). V lost 0 bases, J lost 7 bases, and 11 bases lay in between. CDR3 residues: CASSLEAPLNSPLHF. In nucleotides, the CDR3 is TGTGCCAGCAGCTTGGAAGCCCCTCTCAATTCACCCCTCCACTTT.

The chain has TRBV14 and TRBJ2-5; 7 bases are shared with TRBD1. Trimming at V came to 4 bases and at J to 2 bases, leaving 10 bases not matched to a gene. The CDR3 is 16 residues long. The germline V gene encodes CDR1 SGHDN and CDR2 FVKESK. The CDR3 DNA follows: TGTGCCAGCAGCCCAGGGCCGGGACAGCCGCAAGAGACCCAGTACTTC. Protein: CASSPGPGQPQETQYF.

The rearrangement joins TRBV4-3 to TRBJ2-7; maybe TRBD1 (6 bases). There are 18 residues in the CDR3. V lost 2 bases to trimming and J lost 0 bases, with 20 bases between them. Germline-derived CDR1 and CDR2 are LGHNA and YSLEER. The chain's CDR3 is CASSQIRGPDLSSYEQYF. The CDR3 DNA is TGCGCCAGCAGCCAAATCAGGGGTCCCGACCTTAGCTCCTACGAGCAGTACTTC.

The J gene is TRBJ2-7, the V gene TRBV6-5, with D possibly TRBD1 on 6 matching bases. The CDR3 contains 14 residues. The germline V gene encodes CDR1 MNHEY and CDR2 SVGAGI. V was trimmed by 4 bases and J by 0 bases, leaving 10 bases between them. As DNA, the CDR3 is TGTGCCAGCAGTTTAACAGGGATCTCCTACGAGCAGTACTTC. Its protein is CASSLTGISYEQYF.

The chain recombines TRBV29-1 with TRBJ2-3; 7 nucleotides align to TRBD2. Unmatched junction bases numbered 7, after V lost 0 bases and J lost 4 bases. The germline CDR1 and CDR2 sequences are SQVTM and ANQGSEA. The CDR3 totals 15 residues. The CDR3 bases are TGCAGCGTTGAAGAGCGGGGGAAGGGTGCAGATACGCAGTATTTT. It translates to CSVEERGKGADTQYF.

V and J are TRBV5-1 and TRBJ2-6; 7 bases map to TRBD1. The CDR3 spans 16 residues. The V segment lost 6 bases and the J segment 1 base; nucleotides outside the gene matches: 7. Germline-derived CDR1 and CDR2 are SGHRS and YFSETQ. CDR3 region: CASISGRGSGANVLTF. In DNA form, the CDR3 reads TGCGCCAGCATCTCAGGCAGGGGGTCTGGGGCCAACGTCCTGACTTTC.

This clone was recorded only once. This chain joins TRBV7-9 and TRBJ2-7; 7 bases align to TRBD1. The CDR3 covers 14 residues. CDR1 is SEHNR, CDR2 FQNEAQ, per germline (reference sequence). J lost 2 bases, V lost 3 bases, and 4 bases had no gene match. The CDR3 DNA is TGTGCCAGCAGCTTGGGACAGCAGACCTACGAGCAGTACTTC. Translation gives CASSLGQQTYEQYF.

The V gene is TRBV9, the J gene TRBJ2-1; no definite D call. This CDR3 is built from 13 residues. Germline lookup yields CDR1 SGDLS and CDR2 YYNGEE. The germline V and J ends were trimmed by 2 bases and 8 bases, with 11 bases remaining between them. The CDR3 is CASSVGWIDEQFF. CDR3 coding DNA: TGTGCCAGCAGCGTGGGGTGGATCGATGAGCAGTTCTTC.

The gene calls are TRBV29-1 and TRBJ1-5; unclear D gene. Trimming pared 4 bases from V and 0 bases from J, leaving 7 bases between. Per the germline V gene, CDR1 is SQVTM and CDR2 is ANQGSEA. CDR3 length: 13 amino acids. The CDR3: CSVAGPSNQPQHF. CDR3 sequence (DNA): TGCAGCGTTGCCGGCCCTAGCAATCAGCCCCAGCATTTT.

The DNA for the CDR3 is TGTGCCAGCAGTTTATCCTGGAGCTCTGATACGCAGTATTTT. Its protein is CASSLSWSSDTQYF. The rearrangement uses TRBV27 and TRBJ2-3; unclear D gene. The V gene's germline CDR1 is MNHEY and CDR2 SMNVEV (reference sequence). The CDR3 is 14 residues long. V was cut by 0 bases and J by 6 bases, with 10 bases left in between.

This chain connects TRBV9 to TRBJ2-7; 9 nucleotides agree with TRBD2. The length of the CDR3 is 14 residues. The germline gives CDR1 SGDLS, CDR2 YYNGEE. The V and J ends lost 1 base and 2 bases, in that order; junction bases with no gene match: 1. The CDR3 spells CASSVLAGPYEQYF. The CDR3 region has the DNA TGTGCCAGCAGCGTACTAGCGGGGCCCTACGAGCAGTACTTC.

Regarding this clone: The junction departs from the called germline gene at one end, perhaps through a read error. The chain couples TRBV3-1 (or the pseudogene TRBV3-2) to TRBJ1-1; a weak D match, TRBD1 (5 bases). CDR3 length: 12 amino acids. Germline V gene lookup returns CDR1 LGHDT and CDR2 YNNKEL (reference sequence). The CDR3 DNA follows: TGTGCCAGCAGCCATGCCAATGACAGCCCACGGTTT. Translating gives CASSHANDSPRF.